This T cell receptor beta chain is drawn from a study of blood T cell repertoires in COVID-19. About the study: T cells, B-cell-depleted T cells, or PBMCs supplied cDNA or gDNA.

The sample holds one count of this clone. Original processing notes: Scientists estimated how many nucleated cells there were by amplifying reference gene primers. Only in-frame clones appear in the TCRdb table, and some are missing; sequencing was by immunoSEQ multiplex PCR. Clone size and V and J calls were adopted from that table, with D and trimming inferred from the DNA. The sample shows 65,000 to 80,000 clones, roughly 80% of them seen only once. The sequence was obtained from a middle-aged man with acute or convalescent COVID-19. The sequenced material came from peripheral blood.

The CDR3 sequence: CASSPGSQPRGAFF. CDR3 sequence (DNA): TGTGCCAGCAGCCCCGGGAGCCAGCCGAGAGGAGCTTTCTTT. V is TRBV5-4 and J is TRBJ1-1, with D hard to call. Germline CDR1 reads SGHNT; CDR2 reads YYREEE (reference sequence). The CDR3 totals 14 residues. Trimming took 4 bases from V and 10 from J, leaving 20 bases between them.